Each of the 28 T cell receptor beta chains below was sequenced from the same sample in a study of naive and memory T cell subsets. Which antigens these TCRs recognize remains unknown. Two oligonucleotides, mixed equimolar, formed the beta constant-region primer covering TRBC1 and TRBC2. The ligated cDNA underwent four PCR rounds using SP2 and nested alpha and beta constant-region primers. MiXCR, applied by TCRdb to the UMI-ligation and nested PCR reads, yields one record per CDR3 protein. Of 120,000 to 150,000 distinct CDR3 sequences listed, roughly 20% are singletons. Notes on the study in general: Naive repertoires, especially CD8, held a few larger clonotypes, possibly memory cells re-expressing CD45RA.

The sequenced sample was naive CD4+ T cells from blood. These TCRs come from a human donor in good health.

This clonotype was picked up one time. The V and J genes are TRBV12-3 or TRBV12-4 and TRBJ2-1, with TRBD2 matching 7 bases. The CDR3 consists of 13 residues. After removal of 8 bases from V and 6 bases from J, the junction contained 7 bases not matched to a gene. As DNA, the CDR3 is TGTGCCAGCCCTAACCCGGGGGGCAATGAGCAGTTCTTC. This gives the protein CASPNPGGNEQFF.

The CDR3 DNA sequence: TGTGCCAGCAGCGCCTCAGGCGGCACCTATAATTCACCCCTCCACTTT. Translating gives CASSASGGTYNSPLHF. This chain links TRBV7-9 with TRBJ1-6, with no clear D. V was pared by 5 bases and J by 2 bases, with 13 bases between. Germline assignment: CDR1 SEHNR and CDR2 FQNEAQ (reference sequence). The CDR3 runs 16 residues.

This clonotype occurred a few times. The chain carries TRBV27 and TRBJ1-1; D call uncertain. Germline CDR1 and CDR2: MNHEY and SMNVEV (reference sequence). The CDR3 consists of 13 residues. V lost 3 bases and J lost 4, with 9 bases in between. The CDR3 loop reads CASSFEGSTEAFF. The CDR3 nucleotides are TGTGCCAGCAGTTTCGAAGGGAGCACTGAAGCTTTCTTT.

The sample holds a few counts of this clonotype. The chain couples TRBV28 to TRBJ2-4; D is unclear. This CDR3 is built from 15 residues. The V gene lost 5 bases and the J gene lost 6 bases, with 17 bases spanning the gap. The germline gives CDR1 MDHEN, CDR2 SYDVKM. The CDR3 here is CASSPLGSTPNIQYF. CDR3 bases: TGTGCCAGCAGTCCCTTAGGCTCAACCCCAAACATTCAGTACTTC.

The rearrangement links TRBV27 to TRBJ2-3; D uncertain. Germline CDR1 is MNHEY and CDR2 is SMNVEV (reference sequence). This CDR3 is built from 14 residues. V shed 7 bases and J shed 3 bases, with 14 bases lying between them. The chain's CDR3 is CASKTTQRTDTQYF. For the CDR3, the DNA is TGTGCCAGCAAAACTACCCAGAGGACAGATACGCAGTATTTT.

This chain joins TRBV11-2 and TRBJ2-1; D tentatively reads TRBD1 or TRBD2 (5 bases each). The germline CDR1 and CDR2 sequences are SGHAT and FQNNGV. The V end lost 3 bases, the J end lost 6 bases, and 12 bases lay between the germline ends. The CDR3 loop spans 14 amino acids. CDR3 residues: CASSFGTASNEQFF. DNA for the CDR3: TGTGCCAGCAGCTTTGGGACGGCGAGCAATGAGCAGTTCTTC.

The genes are TRBV29-1 and TRBJ1-1; 7 nucleotides match TRBD1. Germline loops: CDR1 SQVTM, CDR2 ANQGSEA. The V gene end was trimmed by 2 bases and the J gene end by 1 base; junction bases not matched to a gene: 4. The CDR3 extends over 14 amino acids. CDR3 in DNA: TGCAGCGTTGAATTGAGGGGGCGGAACACTGAAGCTTTCTTT. Translating gives CSVELRGRNTEAFF.

V gene TRBV2 combines with J gene TRBJ2-1; 10 bases are a match to TRBD2. V lost 4 bases and J lost 9; bases outside the gene matches: 9. CDR1 and CDR2 from the germline V gene are SNHLY and FYNNEI. The CDR3 loop spans 15 amino acids. The CDR3 region has the DNA TGTGCCAGCAGTGGAGGACTAGCGGTACGGGGTGAGCAGTTCTTC. It specifies CASSGGLAVRGEQFF.

The V and J genes are TRBV20-1 and TRBJ2-3; no clear D. Per germline, CDR1 DFQATT and CDR2 SNEGSKA (reference sequence). The CDR3 has 13 amino acids. Trimming stripped 4 bases from V and 2 bases from J, with 10 bases between. Written as DNA, the CDR3 is TGCAGTGCTAAAAAGATCAACACAGATACGCAGTATTTT. Amino acid sequence: CSAKKINTDTQYF.

This clonotype was detected only a few times. The rearrangement uses TRBV28 and TRBJ2-7; 10 bases agree with TRBD2. With V trimmed by 6 bases and J by 0 bases, 11 bases remained unmatched. The CDR3 is 17 residues long. Germline CDR1 is MDHEN and CDR2 is SYDVKM. CDR3 amino acids: CASSPHSGRTLSYEQYF. CDR3 sequence (DNA): TGTGCCAGCAGCCCCCATAGCGGGAGGACCCTCTCCTACGAGCAGTACTTC. Variable domain in full (rest from reference TRBV28 and TRBJ2-7): DVKVTQSSRYLVKRTGEKVFLECVQDMDHENMFWYRQDPGLGLRLIYFSYDVKMKEKGDIPEGYSVSREKKERFSLILESASTNQTSMYLCASSPHSGRTLSYEQYFGPGTRLTVT.

This clonotype was seen more than once but under ten times. The chain uses TRBV27 and TRBJ2-5; 7 positions agree with TRBD2. V trimming: 6 bases; J trimming: 6 bases; junction bases outside the gene matches: 10. The CDR3 runs 14 residues. Germline CDR1 reads MNHEY; CDR2 reads SMNVEV (reference sequence). The CDR3 bases are TGTGCCAGCAGAAGGGAGGGAGGGCCGAAGACCCAGTACTTC. This encodes CASRREGGPKTQYF.

This clonotype was counted between two and nine times. J is TRBJ2-1 and V is TRBV6-5, with D unresolved. Trimming stripped 8 bases from V and 0 bases from J, with 17 bases between. This CDR3 spans 16 amino acids. In germline, CDR1 is MNHEY, CDR2 SVGAGI. CDR3 sequence (DNA): TGTGCCAGCCGAACGAGCAGTGCAAACTCCTACAATGAGCAGTTCTTC. It yields the protein CASRTSSANSYNEQFF.

This clonotype appeared a few times. This chain joins TRBV29-1 and TRBJ2-3; 10 bases map to TRBD2. This CDR3 has 16 residues. Germline V lookup: CDR1 SQVTM, CDR2 ANQGSEA. V lost 1 base and J lost 3; bases outside the gene matches: 7. CDR3 amino acids: CSVEGGLAGVTDTQYF. CDR3 nucleotides: TGCAGCGTTGAAGGGGGCCTAGCGGGAGTGACAGATACGCAGTATTTT.

This clonotype showed up many times. The rearrangement links TRBV7-2 to TRBJ2-1; tentatively, D is TRBD2 (6 bases). Germline V gene sequence: CDR1 SGHTA, CDR2 FQGNSA. Trimming removed 2 bases at V and 7 bases at J, with 15 bases between. This CDR3 contains 15 residues. CDR3 sequence reads: CASSLSGLSGNEQFF. Written as DNA, the CDR3 is TGTGCCAGCAGCTTAAGCGGACTATCGGGTAATGAGCAGTTCTTC.

In nucleotides, the CDR3 is TGCAGCGTTGACCCGGCGACAGGGGTTGGCACTGAAGCTTTCTTT. Its translation: CSVDPATGVGTEAFF. This sequence joins TRBV29-1 and TRBJ1-1; 8 bases align to TRBD1. The V and J ends lost 3 bases and 4 bases, in that order; junction bases with no gene match: 10. The CDR3 length is 15 residues. Per the germline V gene, CDR1 is SQVTM and CDR2 is ANQGSEA. Variable domain in full (rest from reference TRBV29-1 and TRBJ1-1): SAVISQKPSRDICQRGTSLTIQCQVDSQVTMMFWYRQQPGQSLTLIATANQGSEATYESGFVIDKFPISRPNLTFSTLTVSNMSPEDSSIYLCSVDPATGVGTEAFFGQGTRLTVV.

The V and J genes are TRBV5-5 and TRBJ1-4; perhaps TRBD1 as D (5 bases). Trimming took off 0 bases at V and 0 bases at J, with 9 bases between the two ends. Germline values: CDR1 SGHKS, CDR2 YYEKEE (reference sequence). The CDR3 contains 16 residues. The CDR3 coding sequence is TGTGCCAGCAGCTTGGATTGGGGGTCAACTAATGAAAAACTGTTTTTT. Protein: CASSLDWGSTNEKLFF.

The V call is TRBV5-1, the J call TRBJ2-1; no clear D gene. V shed 2 bases and J shed 5 bases, with 8 bases lying between them. The CDR3 consists of 13 residues. Germline V CDR1 and CDR2: SGHRS, YFSETQ. Here the CDR3 DNA reads TGCGCCAGCAGCTTTCGGGTGAACAATGAGCAGTTCTTC. Amino acids: CASSFRVNNEQFF.

CDR3 nucleotides: TGTGCCAGCAGAGGATTTACCATCGGGACCCAGTACTTC. It is translated as CASRGFTIGTQYF. The V gene is TRBV28, the J gene TRBJ2-5; no firm D call. Germline V gene data show CDR1 as MDHEN and CDR2 as SYDVKM. Trimming pared 6 bases from V and 7 bases from J, leaving 15 bases between. CDR3 length equals 13 residues.

The chain recombines TRBV2 with TRBJ2-3; D remains unclear. Trimming took off 3 bases at V and 4 bases at J, with 8 bases between the two ends. CDR1 SNHLY and CDR2 FYNNEI come from the germline V gene. The CDR3 is 13 residues long. For the CDR3, the DNA is TGTGCCAGCAGTGATGGCAATCCAGATACGCAGTATTTT. As protein: CASSDGNPDTQYF.

The V gene is TRBV6-2 or TRBV6-3, the J gene TRBJ1-1, with D hard to call. CDR1 is MNHEY, CDR2 SVGEGT, per germline. CDR3 length: 13 amino acids. The V and J ends lost 6 bases and 7 bases respectively, with 15 bases between them. CDR3 coding DNA: TGTGCCAGCAGGCCACCTATACCCATTGAAGCTTTCTTT. Encoded protein: CASRPPIPIEAFF.

Concerning this clonotype itself: The junction shows a germline mismatch at one end, possibly a read error. The chain uses TRBV12-3 or TRBV12-4 and TRBJ2-3, with D maybe TRBD1 (5 bases). This CDR3 is 15 amino acids long. CDR3 coding DNA: TGTGTCAGCAGTTTCCCAGGGTCAGGCACAGATACGCAGTATTTT. Translation: CVSSFPGSGTDTQYF.

The chain recombines TRBV18 with TRBJ2-5; D is uncertain. CDR1 is KGHSH and CDR2 is LQKENI in the germline V gene. V dropped 2 bases and J dropped 5 bases, with 12 bases sitting between them. The CDR3 has 14 amino acids. CDR3 loop: CASSPVHNWETQYF. The CDR3 nucleotides read TGTGCCAGCTCACCAGTTCATAACTGGGAGACCCAGTACTTC.

This clonotype was counted at least ten times. The chain combines TRBV11-1 with TRBJ2-7, with 10 nucleotides matching TRBD2. This CDR3 comprises 15 residues. Germline V gene lookup returns CDR1 SGHAT and CDR2 FQDESV (reference sequence). V lost 5 bases, J lost 4 bases, and 8 bases stayed unmatched. CDR3 protein: CASSRASGSWYEQYF. CDR3 DNA sequence: TGTGCCAGCAGCCGAGCTAGCGGGAGTTGGTACGAGCAGTACTTC.

V and J are TRBV11-2 and TRBJ1-1; unclear D gene. Trimming took off 3 bases at V and 2 bases at J, with 10 bases between the two ends. CDR3 length: 14 residues. Germline V CDR1 and CDR2: SGHAT, FQNNGV. The CDR3 DNA follows: TGTGCCAGCAGCTTTCGGGGAACTAACACTGAAGCTTTCTTT. Its protein product is CASSFRGTNTEAFF.

The chain is built from TRBV18 and TRBJ2-7; D remains ambiguous. V lost 3 bases, J lost 2 bases, and 11 bases lay in between. Germline V gives CDR1 KGHSH, CDR2 LQKENI. The CDR3 contains 14 residues. In nucleotides, the CDR3 is TGTGCCAGCTCACCTCAAAGAAGCACCTACGAGCAGTACTTC. Encoded protein: CASSPQRSTYEQYF.

The V call is TRBV24-1, the J call TRBJ2-3; D may be TRBD2 (5 bases). Looked up from germline, CDR1 is KGHDR and CDR2 is SFDVKD. CDR3 length: 14 amino acids. Trimming took 5 bases from V and 6 from J, leaving 14 bases between them. CDR3: CATSAGVNADTQYF. DNA of the CDR3: TGTGCCACCAGTGCCGGGGTTAATGCGGATACGCAGTATTTT.

The gene calls are TRBV9 and TRBJ2-4; TRBD1 matches 7 bases. V lost 0 bases to trimming and J lost 10 bases; unmatched junction nucleotides: 7. Germline CDR1 and CDR2: SGDLS and YYNGEE. The CDR3 runs 14 residues. The CDR3, as DNA: TGTGCCAGCAGCGTAGATCAGAGGGGGCGGATTCAGTACTTC. Translated, it gives CASSVDQRGRIQYF.

This clonotype came up a few times. This rearrangement joins TRBV6-5 to TRBJ1-6; 11 bases agree with TRBD1. Germline CDR1 and CDR2: MNHEY and SVGAGI. Losses at the gene ends were 2 bases for V and 10 bases for J; bases not matched to a gene: 10. The CDR3 sequence is 17 residues long. The CDR3 DNA sequence: TGTGCCAGCAGTTACAGTCGGACAGGGGGCCAAGGCTCACCCCTCCACTTT. Translation gives CASSYSRTGGQGSPLHF.